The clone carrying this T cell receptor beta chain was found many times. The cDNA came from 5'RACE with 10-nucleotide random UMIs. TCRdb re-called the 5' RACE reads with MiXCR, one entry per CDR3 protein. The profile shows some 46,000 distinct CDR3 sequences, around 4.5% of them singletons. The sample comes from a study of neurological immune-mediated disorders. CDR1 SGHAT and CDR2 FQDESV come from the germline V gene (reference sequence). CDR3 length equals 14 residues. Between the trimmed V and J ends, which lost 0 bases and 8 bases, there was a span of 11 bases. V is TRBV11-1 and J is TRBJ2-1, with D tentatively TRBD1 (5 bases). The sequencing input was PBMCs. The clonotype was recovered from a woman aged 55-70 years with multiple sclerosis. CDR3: CASSLATEWDEQFF. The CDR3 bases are TGTGCCAGCAGCTTAGCGACAGAGTGGGATGAGCAGTTCTTC.